This T cell receptor (beta chain) was captured by sequencing in a study of blood T cell repertoires in COVID-19. Across the whole study: Sites in the United States, Italy and Spain provided acute and convalescent COVID-19 samples. T cells, B-cell-depleted T cells, or PBMCs provided the cDNA or gDNA that served as material.

Per the original methods: Estimated nucleated cell counts came from reference gene primer amplification. Clones were read by immunoSEQ multiplex PCR, and TCRdb kept only the in-frame ones, dropping some. V, J and clone size are taken as reported in that table, and D and trimming were inferred from the DNA itself. The table includes fewer than 90,000 clones, more than 75% detected once. The CDR3 is made up of 17 amino acids. Germline V gives CDR1 SGDLS, CDR2 YYNGEE. The V gene lost 0 bases and the J gene lost 1 base, with 15 bases spanning the gap. Sequencing input: peripheral blood. The genes are TRBV9 and TRBJ2-3, with D tentatively TRBD2 (6 bases). The receptor comes from a human donor in a cohort sampled during active COVID-19. CDR3 sequence reads: CASSVEGGGIGTDTQYF. CDR3 DNA sequence: TGTGCCAGCAGCGTAGAGGGCGGCGGGATCGGCACAGATACGCAGTATTTT.